A selection of T cell receptor beta chains follows, all from one sample in a study of beta chain features in type 1 diabetes. Measured with immunoSEQ multiplex PCR; TCRdb has only the in-frame clones, and not every one. Counted here are 350,000 to 450,000 clones, roughly 16% occurring once; the ten biggest clones make up more than 0.015%. Sequenced input: naive CD4+ T cells from blood. The receptor source for this set is a woman aged 18-29 years in good health. CDR3s include the opening cysteine and the closing phenylalanine or tryptophan. Fields, in order: V gene, CDR3 length, D gene, clone size, J gene, CDR3 protein, CDR3 DNA. A D gene is named only where the DNA matches it firmly. Some rows have no size entry. The others give once, few or many, or a class for an expanded clone.

V: TRBV16; length: 16; D: .; size: .; J: TRBJ1-4; CDR3: CASSPLIRRPNEKLFF; DNA: TGTGCCAGCAGCCCTCTGATTAGGCGGCCGAATGAAAAACTGTTTTTT
V: TRBV5-1; length: 18; D: TRBD2; size: few; J: TRBJ2-3; CDR3: CASSLKGASGSRTDTQYF; DNA: TGCGCCAGCAGCTTGAAAGGGGCTAGCGGGAGTCGCACAGATACGCAGTATTTT
V: TRBV23-1; length: 16; D: .; size: .; J: TRBJ1-5; CDR3: CASSQWKAGYSQPQHF; DNA: TGCGCCAGCAGTCAATGGAAGGCAGGGTACAGTCAGCCCCAGCATTTT
V: TRBV27; length: 14; D: .; size: few; J: TRBJ1-1; CDR3: CASSSIDRHTEAFF; DNA: TGTGCCAGCAGTTCCATAGACAGACACACTGAAGCTTTCTTT
V: TRBV27; length: 14; D: TRBD1; size: few; J: TRBJ2-7; CDR3: CASRRGQGFYEQYF; DNA: TGTGCCAGCAGAAGGGGACAGGGGTTCTACGAGCAGTACTTC
V: TRBV2; length: 15; D: TRBD2; size: .; J: TRBJ2-7; CDR3: CASSEFTGGAYEQYF; DNA: TGTGCCAGCAGTGAATTTACGGGAGGAGCCTACGAGCAGTACTTC
V: TRBV19; length: 12; D: .; size: .; J: TRBJ1-2; CDR3: CASRRANYGYTF; DNA: TGTGCCAGTAGGAGAGCTAACTATGGCTACACCTTC
V: TRBV7-2; length: 16; D: .; size: .; J: TRBJ1-1; CDR3: CASSFVYGLGNTEAFF; DNA: TGTGCCAGCAGCTTTGTTTATGGACTCGGGAACACTGAAGCTTTCTTT
V: TRBV30; length: 11; D: .; size: .; J: TRBJ1-5; CDR3: CAWSAGMSQHF; DNA: TGTGCCTGGAGTGCGGGGATGTCCCAGCATTTT
V: TRBV20-1; length: 11; D: .; size: .; J: TRBJ1-2; CDR3: CSARKASGYTF; DNA: TGCAGTGCTAGGAAAGCGAGTGGCTACACCTTC